Presented here are 9 T cell receptor beta chains from one specimen sequenced in a study of blood T cell repertoires in COVID-19 (dated by TCRdb to the early 2020s). Libraries were constructed by the immunoSEQ multiplex PCR assay. This immuneACCESS table, as held by TCRdb, lists in-frame sequences with V and J called but not all clones. Of the missing ones, under half trace to an unresolved V gene in checked studies; the others have no known cause. This sample gives around 130,000 clones in total; approximately 79% of them show up just once. Jointly, the top ten make up about 2.2% of the sample. Material for sequencing was PBMCs or T cells enriched from blood (not recorded which). The receptors stem from a man aged 40-49 years with acute COVID-19.

The chain couples TRBV6-6 to TRBJ1-5; 8 positions agree with TRBD1. The trim removed 5 bases at V and 7 bases at J, leaving 10 bases unmatched. CDR3 length equals 15 residues. Germline V gene lookup returns CDR1 MNHNY and CDR2 SVGAGI (reference sequence). CDR3 DNA: TGTGCCAGCAGTGTACAGGACAGGGTATACCAGCCCCAGCATTTT. This sequence encodes CASSVQDRVYQPQHF.

The chain couples TRBV5-1 to TRBJ2-7; D is unresolved. V lost 0 bases and J lost 6, with 16 bases in between. The CDR3 contains 15 residues. Per germline, CDR1 SGHRS and CDR2 YFSETQ. CDR3 loop: CASSLGRVARSEQYF. In DNA form, the CDR3 reads TGCGCCAGCAGCTTGGGTAGAGTAGCCAGATCCGAGCAGTACTTC. Together with reference TRBV5-1 and TRBJ2-7, the CDR3 gives the full variable domain: KAGVTQTPRYLIKTRGQQVTLSCSPISGHRSVSWYQQTPGQGLQFLFEYFSETQRNKGNFPGRFSGRQFSNSRSEMNVSTLELGDSALYLCASSLGRVARSEQYFGPGTRLTVT.

The chain is built from TRBV7-3 and TRBJ2-3, with TRBD2 as a possible D gene (6 bases). The V end lost 6 bases, the J end lost 5 bases, and 12 bases lay between the germline ends. Germline lookup yields CDR1 SGHTA and CDR2 FQGTGA. The CDR3 runs to 13 residues. The CDR3 reads CASSFGEEDTQYF. DNA of the CDR3: TGTGCCAGCAGTTTCGGGGAGGAAGATACGCAGTATTTT.

The genes are TRBV4-1 and TRBJ2-5; TRBD2 matches 7 bases. This CDR3 comprises 16 residues. V was clipped by 3 bases and J by 4 bases; unmatched bases: 11. The germline V gene has CDR1 MGHRA and CDR2 YSYEKL. The CDR3 sequence: CASSQGEGGGVETQYF. DNA of the CDR3: TGCGCCAGCAGCCAGGGGGAGGGCGGAGGGGTAGAGACCCAGTACTTC.

The chain links TRBV24-1 to TRBJ2-1, with TRBD1 matching 7 bases. The CDR3 spans 15 residues. Per germline, CDR1 KGHDR and CDR2 SFDVKD. V was clipped by 3 bases and J by 7 bases; unmatched bases: 8. The CDR3 bases are TGTGCCACCAGTGATACAACCGGGACAGTAAATGAGCAGTTCTTC. Residues: CATSDTTGTVNEQFF.

This clone was recorded once. The V and J genes are TRBV9 and TRBJ2-7; TRBD2 matches 9 bases. The CDR3 covers 17 residues. Germline V CDR1 and CDR2: SGDLS, YYNGEE. After removal of 0 bases from V and 2 bases from J, the junction contained 9 bases not matched to a gene. The CDR3 DNA sequence: TGTGCCAGCAGCGTAGATTTCGAGACTAGCGGTGCCTACGAGCAGTACTTC. Translation: CASSVDFETSGAYEQYF.

This chain links TRBV7-8 with TRBJ1-4, with 10 bases fitting TRBD1. The CDR3 covers 14 residues. Trimming removed 5 bases from V and 8 bases from J; junction bases left unmatched: 5. CDR1 is SGHVS, CDR2 FQNEAQ, per germline. The DNA for the CDR3 is TGTGCCAGCAGCCCCGGGACAGGGGTCGAAAAACTGTTTTTT. It encodes CASSPGTGVEKLFF.

The V and J genes are TRBV21-1 and TRBJ2-7; TRBD2 is the table's D call, not checked against the DNA. TRBV21-1 represents a pseudogene. The CDR3 consists of 18 residues. The CDR3, as DNA: TGTGCCAGCAGCAACCCACCCCCGGCTAGCGGGAGGGCCTACGAGCAGTACTTC. Protein: CASSNPPPASGRAYEQYF.

The chain employs TRBV19 and TRBJ1-4, with D possibly being TRBD1 (5 bases). CDR1 is LNHDA, CDR2 SQIVND, per germline (reference sequence). There are 14 residues in the CDR3. Trimming shortened V by 6 bases and J by 8 bases, and 16 bases separated the two germline ends. For the CDR3, the DNA is TGTGCCAGTAGCCCTCTATGGGGCAAAGAAAAACTGTTTTTT. It translates to CASSPLWGKEKLFF. The complete variable domain, with remaining parts taken from reference TRBV19 and TRBJ1-4, reads DGGITQSPKYLFRKEGQNVTLSCEQNLNHDAMYWYRQDPGQGLRLIYYSQIVNDFQKGDIAEGYSVSREKKESFPLTVTSAQKNPTAFYLCASSPLWGKEKLFFGSGTQLSVL.